The T cell receptor (beta chain) under discussion was sequenced for a study of cytomegalovirus exposure and HLA in healthy donors. Whole-study context: A preliminary data release comprised around 90 million unique TCRs obtained from HLA-typed donors. Genotyping of hundreds of donors showed that around 81% belonged to the Caucasian-associated ancestry cluster. Findings and limits, study-wide: As a later analysis revealed, most CMV-associated TCR beta chains appeared HLA-restricted. Cytomegalovirus association was listed for approximately 150 TCR beta chains.

V was clipped by 6 bases and J by 2 bases; unmatched bases: 10. Germline-derived CDR1 and CDR2 are SNHLY and FYNNEI. The CDR3 totals 17 residues. A multiplex PCR was run with 60 Vbeta primers and 13 Jbeta primers. Only in-frame clones appear in the TCRdb table, and some are missing; sequencing was by immunoSEQ multiplex PCR. The table shows about 160,000 clones, with 60% to 80% occurring only once. In the case of this clone: Antigen specificity is unknown.

This TCR was sampled from a woman in her 30s in good health and CMV-seronegative. V and J are TRBV2 and TRBJ1-5; TRBD1 matches at 10 bases. Input material: PBMCs. The CDR3: CASSPDRGRGGNQPQHF. For the CDR3, the DNA is TGTGCCAGCAGCCCAGACAGGGGGCGCGGGGGCAATCAGCCCCAGCATTTT.